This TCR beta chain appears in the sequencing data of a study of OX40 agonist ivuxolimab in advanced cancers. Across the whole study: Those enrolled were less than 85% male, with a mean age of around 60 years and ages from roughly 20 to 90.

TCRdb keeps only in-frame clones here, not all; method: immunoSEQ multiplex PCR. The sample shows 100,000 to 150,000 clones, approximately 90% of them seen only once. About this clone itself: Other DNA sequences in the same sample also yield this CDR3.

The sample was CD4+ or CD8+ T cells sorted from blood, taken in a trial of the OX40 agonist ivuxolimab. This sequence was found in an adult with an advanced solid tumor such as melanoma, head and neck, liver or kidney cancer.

The CDR3 nucleotides read TGTGCCAGCAGACTTGGTCCGAACACTGAAGCTTTCTTT. Protein product: CASRLGPNTEAFF. J is TRBJ1-1 and V is TRBV27; D is uncertain. The germline V and J ends were trimmed by 6 bases and 1 base, with 9 bases remaining between them. The CDR3 contains 13 residues. CDR1 and CDR2 (germline): MNHEY, SMNVEV (reference sequence).